This TCR beta chain was retrieved from a study of T cells in Graves' hyperthyroidism and ophthalmopathy. There are 14 residues in the CDR3. The germline CDR1 and CDR2 sequences are MNHEY and SVGEGT. The V gene lost 6 bases and the J gene lost 7 bases, with 16 bases spanning the gap. RNA transcripts were the template for amplifying TCR beta CDR3 regions. The primer set for the first-round RT-PCR of the TCR CDR3 was HTBI. Using its own MiXCR run on the multiplex PCR reads, TCRdb lists one record per CDR3 protein. The data contain nearly 600,000 distinct CDR3 sequences, more than 13% of them singletons. The table lists this clonotype with many counts.

Sequencing input: blood. The genes are TRBV6-2 or TRBV6-3 and TRBJ2-1; maybe TRBD2 (6 bases). The sequence derives from a woman aged 18-30 years with Graves' ophthalmopathy. The DNA for the CDR3 is TGTGCCAGCAGACCTGGGGGGTCCACGAATGAGCAGTTCTTC. Amino acids: CASRPGGSTNEQFF.